The source of this TCR beta chain is a study of blood T cells in healthy people across ages. CDR3 length: 15 residues. Per germline, CDR1 SNHLY and CDR2 FYNNEI. Trimming took 3 bases from V and 4 from J, leaving 12 bases between them. Worth noting for this clonotype: Its antigen remains unknown.

General study points: Expanded clonotype changes were possibly confounded by unknown donor CMV status. Those diversity estimates obtained from one million T cells were thought to be underestimates.

The second PCR ran roughly 6 to 11 cycles with a sample-barcoded 5' primer and J-beta primers. TCRdb re-called the 5' RACE reads through MiXCR, storing one row per CDR3 protein. Found here are some 930,000 distinct CDR3 sequences, almost 30% of them singletons; the top ten hold 10% to 13%. This same sample was also taken into another study, of T cells of mothers and their children. That paper adds: Sequencing got over 10 million TCR beta CDR3 reads from each mother and around 3 million from each child. Normalized overlap was always slightly, never significantly, higher in related than unrelated mother-child pairs.

The source is a woman in her thirties or forties in good health. Source material: blood. The genes are TRBV2 and TRBJ2-2, with D tentatively TRBD1 or TRBD2 (5 bases each). CDR3 bases: TGTGCCAGCAGTGATCAGGGAGTGGGCACCGGGGAGCTGTTTTTT. It is translated as CASSDQGVGTGELFF.